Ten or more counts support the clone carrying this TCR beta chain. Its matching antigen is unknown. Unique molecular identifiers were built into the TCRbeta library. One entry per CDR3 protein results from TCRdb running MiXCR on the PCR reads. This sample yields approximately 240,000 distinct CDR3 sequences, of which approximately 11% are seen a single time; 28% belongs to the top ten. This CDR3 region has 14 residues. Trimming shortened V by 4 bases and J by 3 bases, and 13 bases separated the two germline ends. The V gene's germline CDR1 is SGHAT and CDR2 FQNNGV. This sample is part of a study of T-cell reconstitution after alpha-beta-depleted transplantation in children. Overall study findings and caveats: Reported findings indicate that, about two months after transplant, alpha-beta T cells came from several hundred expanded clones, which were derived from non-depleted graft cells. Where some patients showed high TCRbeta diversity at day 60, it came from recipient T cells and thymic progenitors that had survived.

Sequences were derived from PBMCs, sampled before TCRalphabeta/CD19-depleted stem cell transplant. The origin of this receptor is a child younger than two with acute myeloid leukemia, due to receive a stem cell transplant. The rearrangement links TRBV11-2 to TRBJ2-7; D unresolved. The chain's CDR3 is CASSSRTLNYEQYF. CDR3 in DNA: TGTGCCAGCAGCTCGCGGACCCTTAACTACGAGCAGTACTTC.